This is a list of T cell receptor beta chains from one sample in a study of blood T cell repertoires in COVID-19. Assay used: immunoSEQ multiplex PCR; TCRdb lists only in-frame clones, some missing. The sample comprises approximately 110,000 clones, around 88% of which are singletons, and about 5.4% rests with the top ten. Material for sequencing was peripheral blood. These receptors were obtained from a human donor in a cohort sampled during active COVID-19. The CDR3 runs from the conserved cysteine through the conserved F or W. A D gene is named only where the DNA matches it firmly. Some rows have no size entry. The others give once, few or many, or a class for an expanded clone.

j_gene	abundance	v_gene	d_gene	CDR3aa	CDR3nt
TRBJ2-7	once	TRBV7-9	TRBD1	CASSVSWDSSYEQYF	TGTGCCAGCAGCGTCTCTTGGGACAGCTCCTACGAGCAGTACTTC
TRBJ2-7	NA	TRBV2	NA	CASSEGLGSWYEQYF	TGTGCCAGCAGTGAAGGTTTGGGGAGTTGGTACGAGCAGTACTTC
TRBJ2-7	NA	TRBV12-3/TRBV12-4	TRBD1	CASSNRDRNEQYF	TGTGCCAGCAGTAACCGGGACAGAAACGAGCAGTACTTC
TRBJ1-1	NA	TRBV29-1	TRBD1	CSVDPQGTVSRYTEAFF	TGCAGCGTTGACCCACAGGGGACGGTTTCCCGGTACACTGAAGCTTTCTTT
TRBJ1-3	NA	TRBV28	NA	CASSFQRTGSGNTIYF	TGTGCCAGCAGTTTCCAAAGGACTGGCTCTGGAAACACCATATATTTT
TRBJ2-7	NA	TRBV5-1	NA	CASSLPTGNGYEQYF	TGCGCCAGCAGCTTACCTACGGGAAACGGCTACGAGCAGTACTTC
TRBJ2-7	NA	TRBV20-1	TRBD2	CSASLAGTYEQYF	TGCAGTGCTAGTTTAGCGGGAACCTACGAGCAGTACTTC
TRBJ2-3	NA	TRBV27	NA	CASIPLVAGASTDTQYF	TGTGCCAGCATCCCACTTGTTGCGGGGGCTAGCACAGATACGCAGTATTTT
TRBJ2-5	once	TRBV6-6	TRBD2	CASRGAQRGEQETQYF	TGTGCCAGCCGAGGAGCCCAGCGGGGGGAACAAGAGACCCAGTACTTC
TRBJ1-1	NA	TRBV3-1/TRBV3-2	TRBD1	CASSQTGGGTEAFF	TGTGCCAGCAGCCAGACAGGGGGGGGGACTGAAGCTTTCTTT
TRBJ1-1	once	TRBV29-1	TRBD1	CSVAIFGTENTEAFF	TGCAGCGTAGCGATCTTCGGGACAGAGAACACTGAAGCTTTCTTT
TRBJ1-6	NA	TRBV6-1	TRBD1	CASSEAGTGLYSPLHF	TGTGCCAGCAGTGAAGCGGGGACAGGGTTATATTCACCCCTCCACTTT
TRBJ1-1	NA	TRBV19	NA	CASSQGSDTEAFF	TGTGCCAGTAGCCAGGGTTCGGACACTGAAGCTTTCTTT
TRBJ2-7	NA	TRBV19	TRBD2	CASSLTSGSYEQYF	TGTGCCAGTAGTCTCACTAGCGGCTCCTACGAGCAGTACTTC
TRBJ2-1	NA	TRBV5-6	NA	CASSPNREEDNEQFF	TGTGCCAGCAGCCCGAACAGGGAAGAAGACAATGAGCAGTTCTTC
TRBJ1-5	NA	TRBV4-3	NA	CASSQDSGGLAQPQHF	TGCGCCAGCAGCCAAGATTCGGGGGGCCTAGCTCAGCCCCAGCATTTT
TRBJ2-5	NA	TRBV6-5	NA	CASSHGGGGETQYF	TGTGCCAGCAGCCACGGTGGGGGAGGTGAGACCCAGTACTTC
TRBJ2-7	NA	TRBV13	NA	CASSLERQISSYEQYF	TGTGCCAGCAGCTTAGAGCGGCAGATATCTTCCTACGAGCAGTACTTC
TRBJ2-7	many	TRBV7-3	NA	CASSLLSGPYEQYF	TGTGCCAGCAGCTTATTAAGCGGGCCCTACGAGCAGTACTTC
TRBJ2-1	NA	TRBV7-3	TRBD2	CASSTSGRAGNEQFF	TGTGCCAGCAGCACTAGCGGGAGGGCCGGCAATGAGCAGTTCTTC
TRBJ2-1	NA	TRBV6-5	NA	CASRSASTQFF	TGTGCCAGCAGGTCTGCTAGCACGCAGTTCTTC
TRBJ1-4	NA	TRBV5-1	TRBD1	CASSHRDSGEKLFF	TGCGCCAGCAGCCACCGGGACAGCGGCGAAAAACTGTTTTTT
TRBJ2-5	NA	TRBV16	TRBD1	CASSRGQGGQETQYF	TGTGCCAGCAGCCGCGGACAGGGGGGGCAGGAGACCCAGTACTTC
TRBJ2-1	NA	TRBV4-1	TRBD2	CASSQDPGTSGYNEQFF	TGCGCCAGCAGCCAAGATCCTGGGACTAGCGGCTACAATGAGCAGTTCTTC
TRBJ2-6	NA	TRBV30	TRBD2	CAWSSERTSGNGANVLTF	TGTGCCTGGAGTAGCGAAAGGACTAGCGGGAATGGGGCCAACGTCCTGACTTTC
TRBJ2-5	once	TRBV6-5	NA	CASILAIETQYF	TGTGCCAGCATTCTAGCTATCGAGACCCAGTACTTC
TRBJ2-2	NA	TRBV7-3	TRBD2	CASSLWTSGSTGELFF	TGTGCCAGCAGCTTGTGGACTAGCGGGAGCACCGGGGAGCTGTTTTTT
TRBJ2-5	NA	TRBV6-1	NA	CASSETHQETQYF	TGTGCCAGCAGTGAGACACATCAAGAGACCCAGTACTTC
TRBJ2-1	NA	TRBV7-2	NA	CASSSRTGGEQFF	TGTGCCAGCAGCTCCCGTACGGGCGGGGAGCAGTTCTTC
TRBJ2-1	NA	TRBV11-3	NA	CASSLDAVNGEQFF	TGTGCCAGCAGCTTAGATGCGGTGAATGGTGAGCAGTTCTTC
TRBJ2-1	NA	TRBV12-3/TRBV12-4	TRBD2	CASSAGVENEQFF	TGTGCCAGCTCAGCGGGAGTAGAAAATGAGCAGTTCTTC
TRBJ1-4	NA	TRBV20-1	NA	CSAHGGEKLFF	TGCAGTGCTCATGGGGGGGAAAAACTGTTTTTT
TRBJ2-1	NA	TRBV9	NA	CASSVQGQFSYNEQFF	TGTGCCAGCAGCGTTCAGGGGCAATTCTCCTACAATGAGCAGTTCTTC
TRBJ2-1	NA	TRBV7-7	NA	CASSYRRQDEQFF	TGTGCCAGCAGTTACAGGCGCCAGGATGAGCAGTTCTTC
TRBJ2-5	NA	TRBV23-1	NA	CASSQSPERQETQYF	TGCGCCAGCAGTCAATCCCCGGAGAGACAAGAGACCCAGTACTTC
TRBJ2-7	few	TRBV4-1	NA	CASSQDMGTPNEQYF	TGCGCCAGCAGCCAAGATATGGGGACACCCAACGAGCAGTACTTC
TRBJ2-7	NA	TRBV5-1	NA	CASSLANEQYF	TGCGCCAGCAGCTTGGCTAACGAGCAGTACTTC
TRBJ2-5	NA	TRBV5-1	NA	CASSPGLGGGPGETQYF	TGCGCCAGCAGCCCAGGACTAGGGGGAGGGCCGGGAGAGACCCAGTACTTC
TRBJ2-3	NA	TRBV4-1	TRBD2	CASSQGPAGDTQYF	TGCGCCAGCAGCCAAGGCCCTGCGGGAGACACGCAGTATTTT
TRBJ1-2	NA	TRBV7-2	NA	CASSLTSAGFGYTF	TGTGCCAGCAGCTTAACCTCTGCAGGGTTTGGCTACACCTTC
TRBJ1-1	NA	TRBV9	NA	CASSGAVLGTEAFF	TGTGCCAGCAGCGGCGCTGTGCTTGGCACTGAAGCTTTCTTT
TRBJ2-2	few	TRBV2	TRBD1	CASRWTGNTGELFF	TGTGCCAGCCGCTGGACAGGCAACACCGGGGAGCTGTTTTTT
TRBJ2-1	NA	TRBV19	NA	CASSSRDSSYNEQFF	TGTGCCAGTAGTTCCCGGGACTCCTCCTACAATGAGCAGTTCTTC
TRBJ2-7	NA	TRBV10-3	NA	CASRYEDFAYEQYF	TGTGCCAGTCGCTACGAGGACTTCGCCTACGAGCAGTACTTC
TRBJ2-1	NA	TRBV14	TRBD2	CASSQGWTSGRNEQFF	TGTGCCAGCAGCCAAGGGTGGACTAGCGGGAGGAATGAGCAGTTCTTC
TRBJ1-2	NA	TRBV5-6	TRBD1	CASSLARGQGRYGYTF	TGTGCCAGCAGCTTGGCTCGAGGACAGGGACGATATGGCTACACCTTC
TRBJ2-2	many	TRBV2	NA	CASSAESGLPTGELFF	TGTGCCAGCAGTGCTGAGTCGGGACTCCCGACCGGGGAGCTGTTTTTT
TRBJ2-7	NA	TRBV19	NA	CASSLREGYEQYF	TGTGCCAGTAGCCTACGTGAGGGTTACGAGCAGTACTTC
TRBJ1-4	once	TRBV19	NA	CASSPTGRFNEKLFF	TGTGCCAGTAGCCCCACGGGAAGATTTAATGAAAAACTGTTTTTT
TRBJ2-2	NA	TRBV6-2/TRBV6-3	NA	CASSYRPGAGAGELFF	TGTGCCAGCAGTTATCGACCGGGGGCGGGGGCCGGGGAGCTGTTTTTT
TRBJ1-1	once	TRBV7-8	NA	CASSLQQMNTEAFF	TGTGCCAGCAGCTTACAACAGATGAACACTGAAGCTTTCTTT
TRBJ2-3	once	TRBV10-3	TRBD2	CAISGTSGTADTQYF	TGTGCCATCAGTGGGACTAGCGGGACAGCAGATACGCAGTATTTT
TRBJ1-2	NA	TRBV3-1/TRBV3-2	TRBD1	CASSHADRGLGGYTF	TGTGCCAGCAGCCATGCGGACAGGGGGCTTGGCGGCTACACCTTC